This T cell receptor beta chain was sequenced during a study of immune heterogeneity within non-small cell lung tumors. Study observations and caveats: Identical dominant CDR3 beta clonotypes recurred among a patient's tumor sites, alongside site-unique high-frequency clones. Significant yet moderate, the positive correlation between local T-cell clonality and local tumor mutational burden reached an R of approximately 0.32.

Genomic DNA extracted from bulk tumor tissue served as template. A total of approximately 600 ng was used per sample. Several biopsies were spaced far apart within each primary tumor and obtained as surgery took place. The cohort was untreated, with newly diagnosed non-small cell lung cancer undergoing curative surgery. Newly diagnosed non-small cell lung cancer patients undergoing curative-intent surgery served as donors. Amplifying TCR beta CDR3 involved multiplex PCR carried out with 32 V and 13 J primers. TCRdb redid the calling of the multiplex PCR reads with MiXCR, one entry per CDR3 protein. The sample gives 9,500 to 13,000 distinct CDR3 sequences, 25% to 35% of which show up once; about a fifth is in the top ten. This CDR3 region has 19 residues. Trimming removed 7 bases from V and 5 bases from J, with 30 bases in between. Germline V lookup: CDR1 LGHDT, CDR2 YNNKEL (reference sequence). Note on this clonotype: Its antigen is undetermined. Possible read error: a much larger clone is one base away.

What was sequenced was lung tumor tissue. V and J are TRBV3-1 and TRBJ1-3, with a possible D match to TRBD1 (5 bases). This receptor was identified in a woman aged 50 to 65 with non-small cell lung cancer. The CDR3 spells CASIPKGVGVRGTRNTIYF. DNA of the CDR3: TGTGCCAGCATCCCCAAGGGCGTCGGAGTACGGGGGACCCGAAACACCATATATTTT. Drawing the rest from reference TRBV3-1 and TRBJ1-3, the complete variable domain is DTAVSQTPKYLVTQMGNDKSIKCEQNLGHDTMYWYKQDSKKFLKIMFSYNNKELIINETVPNRFSPKSPDKAHLNLHINSLELGDSAVYFCASIPKGVGVRGTRNTIYFGEGSWLTVV.